Below, 10 T cell receptor beta chains from the same sample are listed, as sequenced in a study of type 1 and type 2 diabetes patients. Amplification started from genomic DNA. The TCR beta CDR3 region was amplified using 30 forward and 13 reverse primers. MiXCR, applied by TCRdb to the multiplex PCR reads, yields one record per CDR3 protein. The data show 250,000 or so distinct CDR3 sequences, roughly 50% seen once. Specimen: peripheral blood mononuclear cells (PBMCs). The source is a man aged 18 to 30 with type 2 diabetes.

This clonotype has more than one count but fewer than ten. The V gene is TRBV20-1, the J gene TRBJ1-4; 8 nucleotides align to TRBD1. This CDR3 region has 15 residues. V was pared by 7 bases and J by 5 bases, with 12 bases of the junction left unmatched. Germline V gene sequence: CDR1 DFQATT, CDR2 SNEGSKA (reference sequence). The CDR3 DNA follows: TGCAGTGTTCTCACTACAGGGGGGGAAAATGAAAAACTGTTTTTT. Translating it yields CSVLTTGGENEKLFF.

This chain links TRBV6-6 with TRBJ2-2; 10 positions match TRBD1. The CDR3 totals 16 residues. Trimming took 5 bases from V and 3 from J; bases not matched to a gene: 6. Germline loops: CDR1 MNHNY, CDR2 SVGAGI (reference sequence). The CDR3 region is CASSPTGGWDTGELFF. For the CDR3, the DNA is TGTGCCAGCAGTCCGACAGGGGGCTGGGACACCGGGGAGCTGTTTTTT.

This clonotype was picked up many times. V gene TRBV25-1 combines with J gene TRBJ1-6; the D gene is possibly TRBD1 (6 bases). Trimming took off 3 bases at V and 6 bases at J, with 9 bases between the two ends. There are 14 residues in the CDR3. Germline CDR1 is MGHDK and CDR2 is SYGVNS. In nucleotides, the CDR3 is TGTGCCAGCAGTGACGGGACACCTAATTCACCCCTCCACTTT. Encoded protein: CASSDGTPNSPLHF.

As DNA, the CDR3 is TGTGCCATCAGTGCCTCAGCGGGGAGCACAGATACGCAGTATTTT. This codes for CAISASAGSTDTQYF. The rearrangement joins TRBV10-3 to TRBJ2-3; 7 bases align to TRBD2. The CDR3 consists of 15 residues. The germline CDR1 and CDR2 sequences are ENHRY and SYGVKD. V was pared by 4 bases and J by 0 bases, with 4 bases of the junction left unmatched.

The J gene is TRBJ2-3, the V gene TRBV7-2, with TRBD2 matching 11 bases. The CDR3 has 15 residues. Per germline, CDR1 SGHTA and CDR2 FQGNSA. The V and J ends lost 5 bases and 4 bases, in that order; junction bases with no gene match: 5. The CDR3 DNA sequence: TGTGCCAGCAGCCCTAGCGGGGGGTTGGCAGATACGCAGTATTTT. Translated: CASSPSGGLADTQYF.

The chain couples TRBV28 to TRBJ2-3; no definite D call. The V end was cut by 6 bases, the J end by 8 bases, with 12 bases between. This CDR3 comprises 12 residues. Looked up from germline, CDR1 is MDHEN and CDR2 is SYDVKM. CDR3 sequence reads: CASRGNKVTQYF. CDR3 nucleotide sequence: TGTGCCAGCAGGGGCAACAAGGTTACGCAGTATTTT.

The chain recombines TRBV28 with TRBJ1-1; tentative D call: TRBD1 (6 bases). The V end was cut by 5 bases, the J end by 7 bases, with 17 bases between. Per the germline V gene, CDR1 is MDHEN and CDR2 is SYDVKM. This CDR3 comprises 14 residues. CDR3 protein: CASSAQKGDREAFF. CDR3 DNA: TGTGCCAGCAGTGCCCAGAAGGGGGACCGTGAAGCTTTCTTT.

As to this clonotype: One junction end does not reproduce the germline sequence, and a read error may be involved. The gene calls are TRBV10-2 and TRBJ2-1, with TRBD2 identical over 9 bases. Germline-derived CDR1 and CDR2 are WSHSY and SAAADI. The length of the CDR3 is 17 residues. The CDR3 here is CASSPPRLAGKKNEQFF. DNA for the CDR3: TGTGCCAGCTCTCCCCCACGGCTAGCGGGAAAGAAGAATGAGCAGTTCTTC.

This clonotype was seen only a few times. V usage is TRBV20-1 and J usage is TRBJ1-1; D ambiguous. CDR1 is DFQATT and CDR2 is SNEGSKA in the germline V gene (reference sequence). This CDR3 has 13 amino acids. Deletions cut 5 bases from V and 0 bases from J, with 10 bases between. The CDR3 reads CSAPDFMNTEAFF. The CDR3 DNA follows: TGCAGTGCTCCGGACTTTATGAACACTGAAGCTTTCTTT.

With regard to this clonotype: A read error is possible here, since a much larger clone lies one base away. The V gene is TRBV2, the J gene TRBJ2-7; D is ambiguous. Germline CDR1 SNHLY, CDR2 FYNNEI. The length of the CDR3 is 16 residues. In DNA, the CDR3 is TGTGCCAGCAGGGCACGCTTGGTCTGGCGATACTACGGGCAGTACTTC. Amino acids: CASRARLVWRYYGQYF. Together with reference TRBV2 and TRBJ2-7, the CDR3 gives the full variable domain: EPEVTQTPSHQVTQMGQEVILRCVPISNHLYFYWYRQILGQKVEFLVSFYNNEISEKSEIFDDQFSVERPDGSNFTLKIRSTKLEDSAMYFCASRARLVWRYYGQYFGPGTRLTVT.